The T cell receptor beta chain under discussion was sequenced for a study of blood T cell repertoires in COVID-19. As for the study in general: PBMCs, B-cell-depleted T cells, or T cells were the source of the cDNA or gDNA that made up the material.

Authors' methods: Reference gene primer amplification gave nucleated cell count estimates. The repertoire was sequenced with immunoSEQ multiplex PCR; TCRdb's copy has only in-frame clones and lacks some. That table furnishes V, J and clone size, whereas the DNA furnished D and trimming. The sample has 150,000 to 200,000 clones, approximately 88% seen once; the top ten hold over 10%. This clone came up a few times. In germline, CDR1 is LGHNA, CDR2 YNFKEQ. J was trimmed by 5 bases and V by 2 bases; bases with no gene match: 4. This CDR3 has 16 residues. Sequenced sample: PBMCs or T cells enriched from blood (not recorded which). This chain uses TRBV4-2 with TRBJ2-3, with 13 bases identical to TRBD2. This clonotype originated in an older woman who had recovered from COVID-19. CDR3 loop: CASSQTSGGAGDTQYF. The CDR3 DNA follows: TGTGCCAGCAGCCAAACTAGCGGGGGGGCGGGAGATACGCAGTATTTT.